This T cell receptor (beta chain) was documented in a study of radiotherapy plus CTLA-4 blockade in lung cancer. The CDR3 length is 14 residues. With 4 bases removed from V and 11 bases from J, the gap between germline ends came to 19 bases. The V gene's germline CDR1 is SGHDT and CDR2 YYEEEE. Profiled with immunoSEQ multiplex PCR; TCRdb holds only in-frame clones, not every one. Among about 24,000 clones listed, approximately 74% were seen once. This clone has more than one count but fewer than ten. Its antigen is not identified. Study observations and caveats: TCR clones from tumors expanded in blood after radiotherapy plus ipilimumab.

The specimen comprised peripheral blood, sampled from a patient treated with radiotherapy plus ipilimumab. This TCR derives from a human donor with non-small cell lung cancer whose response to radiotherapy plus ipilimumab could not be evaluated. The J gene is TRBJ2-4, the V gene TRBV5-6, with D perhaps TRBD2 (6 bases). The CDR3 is CASSHRDSSGVQYF. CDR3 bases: TGTGCCAGCAGCCACCGGGACTCGTCGGGGGTTCAGTACTTC.